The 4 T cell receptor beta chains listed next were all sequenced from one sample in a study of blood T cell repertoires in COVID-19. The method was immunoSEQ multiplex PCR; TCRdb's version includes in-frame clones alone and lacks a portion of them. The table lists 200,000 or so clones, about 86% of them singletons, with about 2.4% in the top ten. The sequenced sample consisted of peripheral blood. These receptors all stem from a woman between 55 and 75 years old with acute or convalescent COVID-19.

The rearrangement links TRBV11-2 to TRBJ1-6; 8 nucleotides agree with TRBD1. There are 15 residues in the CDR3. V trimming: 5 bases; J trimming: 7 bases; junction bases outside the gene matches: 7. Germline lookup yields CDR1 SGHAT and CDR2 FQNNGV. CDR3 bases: TGTGCCAGCAGCACCGGACAGGGAACGAATTCACCCCTCCACTTT. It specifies CASSTGQGTNSPLHF.

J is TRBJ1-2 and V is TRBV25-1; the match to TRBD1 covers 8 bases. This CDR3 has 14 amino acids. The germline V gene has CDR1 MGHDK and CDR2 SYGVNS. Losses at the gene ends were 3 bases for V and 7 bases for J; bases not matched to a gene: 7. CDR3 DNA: TGTGCCAGCAGTGACCAGGGGGCTTACTTTGGCTACACCTTC. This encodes CASSDQGAYFGYTF.

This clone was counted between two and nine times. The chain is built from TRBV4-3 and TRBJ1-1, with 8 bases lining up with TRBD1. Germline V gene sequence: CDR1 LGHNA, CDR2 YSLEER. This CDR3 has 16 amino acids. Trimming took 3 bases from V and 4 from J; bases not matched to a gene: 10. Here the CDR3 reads CASSHDTGGRGTEAFF. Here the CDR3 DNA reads TGCGCCAGCAGCCATGACACAGGGGGAAGAGGCACTGAAGCTTTCTTT.

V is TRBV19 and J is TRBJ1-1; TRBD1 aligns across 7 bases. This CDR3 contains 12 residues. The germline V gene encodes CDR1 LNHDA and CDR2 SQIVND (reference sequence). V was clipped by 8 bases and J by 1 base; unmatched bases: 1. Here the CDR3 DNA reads TGTGCCAGTGACAGGGCGAACACTGAAGCTTTCTTT. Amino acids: CASDRANTEAFF.